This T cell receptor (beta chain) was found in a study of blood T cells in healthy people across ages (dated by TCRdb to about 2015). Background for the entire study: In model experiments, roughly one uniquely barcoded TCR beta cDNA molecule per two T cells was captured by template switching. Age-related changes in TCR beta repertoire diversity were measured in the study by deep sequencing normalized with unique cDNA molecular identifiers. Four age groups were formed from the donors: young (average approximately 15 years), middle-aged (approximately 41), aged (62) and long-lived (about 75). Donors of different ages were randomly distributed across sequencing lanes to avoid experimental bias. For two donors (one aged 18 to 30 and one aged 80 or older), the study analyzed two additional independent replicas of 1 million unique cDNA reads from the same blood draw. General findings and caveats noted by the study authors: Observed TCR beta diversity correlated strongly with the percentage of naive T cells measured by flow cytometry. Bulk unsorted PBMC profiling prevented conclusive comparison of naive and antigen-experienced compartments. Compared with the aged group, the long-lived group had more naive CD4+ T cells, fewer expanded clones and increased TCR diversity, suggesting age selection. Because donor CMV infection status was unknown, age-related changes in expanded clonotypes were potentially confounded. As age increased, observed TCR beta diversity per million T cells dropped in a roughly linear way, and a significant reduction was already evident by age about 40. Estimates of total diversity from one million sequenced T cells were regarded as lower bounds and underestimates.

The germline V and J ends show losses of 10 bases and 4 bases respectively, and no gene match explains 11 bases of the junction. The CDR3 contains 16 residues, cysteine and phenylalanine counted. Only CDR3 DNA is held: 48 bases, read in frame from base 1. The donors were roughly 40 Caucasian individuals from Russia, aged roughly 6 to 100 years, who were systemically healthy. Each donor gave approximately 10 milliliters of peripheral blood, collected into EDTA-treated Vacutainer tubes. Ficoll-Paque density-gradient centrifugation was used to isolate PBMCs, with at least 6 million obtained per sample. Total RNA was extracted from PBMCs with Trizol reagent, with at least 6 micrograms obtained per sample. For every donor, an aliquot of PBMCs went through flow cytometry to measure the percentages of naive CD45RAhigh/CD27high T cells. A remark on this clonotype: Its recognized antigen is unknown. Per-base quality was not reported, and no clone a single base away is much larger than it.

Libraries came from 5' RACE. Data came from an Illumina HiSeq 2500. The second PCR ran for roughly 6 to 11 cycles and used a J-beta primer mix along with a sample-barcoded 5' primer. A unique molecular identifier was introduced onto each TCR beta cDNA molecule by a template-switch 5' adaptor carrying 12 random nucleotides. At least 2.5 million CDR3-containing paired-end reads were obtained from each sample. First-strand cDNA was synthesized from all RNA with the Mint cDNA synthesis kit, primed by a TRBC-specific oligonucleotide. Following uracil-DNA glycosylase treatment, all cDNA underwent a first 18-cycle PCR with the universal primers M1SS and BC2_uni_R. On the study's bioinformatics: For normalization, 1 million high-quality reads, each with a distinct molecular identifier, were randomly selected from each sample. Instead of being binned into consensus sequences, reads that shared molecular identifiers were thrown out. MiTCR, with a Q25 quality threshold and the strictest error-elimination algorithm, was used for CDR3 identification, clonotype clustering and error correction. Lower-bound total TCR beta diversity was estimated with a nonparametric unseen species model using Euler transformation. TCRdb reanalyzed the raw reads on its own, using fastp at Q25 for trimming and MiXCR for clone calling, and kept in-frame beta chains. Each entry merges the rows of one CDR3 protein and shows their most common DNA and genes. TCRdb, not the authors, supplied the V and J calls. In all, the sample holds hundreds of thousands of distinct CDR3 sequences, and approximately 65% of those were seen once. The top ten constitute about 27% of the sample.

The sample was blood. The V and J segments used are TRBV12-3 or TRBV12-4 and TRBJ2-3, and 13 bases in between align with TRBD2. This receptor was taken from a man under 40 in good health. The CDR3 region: CATCRRTSGGPDTQYF. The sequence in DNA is TGTGCCACCTGTCGTCGGACTAGCGGGGGCCCAGATACGCAGTATTTT.